This T cell receptor (beta chain) was sequenced during a study of neurological immune-mediated disorders. Study-wide findings and caveats: Subjects shared no identical expanded-clone CDR3 amino acid sequences, suggesting private TCR-beta repertoires in all groups.

Each TCR transcript was tagged with a 10-nucleotide random UMI during 5'RACE. Over 170 million TCR-beta sequences from 15-18 subjects came out of each sequencing run. One entry per CDR3 protein results from TCRdb running MiXCR on the 5' RACE reads. The sample has under 15,000 distinct CDR3 sequences, roughly 13% seen once; the top ten hold 41%. This clonotype appeared many times. Its antigen is not known. Each sorted-subset library came from about a million CD4+ or CD8+ T cells. The CDR3 runs to 14 residues. Germline CDR1 SNHLY, CDR2 FYNNEI. With 4 bases removed from V and 4 bases from J, the gap between germline ends came to 13 bases.

This receptor was taken from a female donor with HTLV-1-associated myelopathy (HAM/TSP). The V and J genes are TRBV2 and TRBJ2-5; possible D gene TRBD2, 5 bases. The specimen sequenced was CD8+ T cells from blood. The CDR3 sequence: CASSGGFGLETQYF. In nucleotides, the CDR3 is TGTGCCAGCAGTGGAGGGTTCGGACTAGAGACCCAGTACTTC.